The clone carrying this T cell receptor (beta chain) rates as medium-sized. The data stem from a study of blood T cell repertoires in COVID-19. Study-wide background: COVID-19 samples, acute and convalescent, were from the United States, Italy and Spain. Sample material is recorded as cDNA or gDNA derived from T cells, B-cell-depleted T cells, or PBMCs.

Germline CDR1 is LGHNA and CDR2 is YNFKEQ. The CDR3 runs to 11 residues. Trimming pared 10 bases from V and 4 bases from J, leaving 7 bases between. Per the original data handling: Amplification of reference gene primers provided the estimated nucleated cell counts. TCRdb keeps only in-frame clones here, not all; method: immunoSEQ multiplex PCR. The V and J calls and clone size were taken over from that table, and D and trimming were inferred from the DNA. The data show over 85,000 clones, about 83% seen once. This receptor was identified in a man aged 35 to 55 with active or convalescent COVID-19. J is TRBJ2-2 and V is TRBV4-2; perhaps TRBD1 as D (5 bases). The sequenced material came from peripheral blood. CDR3 protein: CATQGTGELFF. CDR3 DNA sequence: TGTGCCACCCAGGGCACCGGGGAGCTGTTTTTT.